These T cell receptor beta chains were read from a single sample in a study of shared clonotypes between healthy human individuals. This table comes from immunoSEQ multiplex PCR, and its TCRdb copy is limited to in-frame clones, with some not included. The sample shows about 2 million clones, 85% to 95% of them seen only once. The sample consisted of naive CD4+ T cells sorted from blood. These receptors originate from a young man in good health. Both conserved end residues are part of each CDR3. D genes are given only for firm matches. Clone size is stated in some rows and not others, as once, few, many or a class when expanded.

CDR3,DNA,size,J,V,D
CASSEGAQPTQYF,TGTGCCAGCAGTGAGGGGGCGCAGCCGACCCAGTACTTC,-,TRBJ2-5,TRBV2,-
CAISGQGISEKLFF,TGTGCCATCAGCGGACAGGGGATAAGTGAAAAACTGTTTTTT,-,TRBJ1-4,TRBV10-3,TRBD1
CATSTGTSGGASRYEQYF,TGTGCCACCAGCACAGGGACTAGCGGGGGGGCCAGTCGCTACGAGCAGTACTTC,once,TRBJ2-7,TRBV15,TRBD2
CAISSQVTGNTEAFF,TGTGCCATCAGTTCCCAGGTAACGGGGAACACTGAAGCTTTCTTT,-,TRBJ1-1,TRBV10-3,-
CATSRDTPENPKLGYTF,TGTGCCACCAGCAGAGATACCCCCGAAAACCCCAAGCTAGGCTACACCTTC,-,TRBJ1-2,TRBV15,-
CASSPPGVSGNTIYF,TGTGCCAGCTCACCACCCGGGGTCTCTGGAAACACCATATATTTT,-,TRBJ1-3,TRBV18,-
CASSPTPLGGRWSYGYTF,TGTGCCAGCAGCCCAACCCCACTAGGGGGGCGATGGAGCTATGGCTACACCTTC,-,TRBJ1-2,TRBV27,-
CASSLRDLLGSPLHF,TGTGCCAGCAGCTTGAGGGACCTTCTGGGTTCACCCCTCCACTTT,-,TRBJ1-6,TRBV5-5,-
CASSLWGQGPYEQYF,TGTGCCAGCAGCTTATGGGGACAGGGCCCTTACGAGCAGTACTTC,-,TRBJ2-7,TRBV11-2,TRBD1
CASGDRGSNGELFF,TGTGCCAGCGGAGACAGGGGTAGTAACGGGGAGCTGTTTTTT,-,TRBJ2-2,TRBV9,TRBD1
CASSFPLGPEGETQYF,TGTGCCAGCAGTTTCCCCCTTGGACCCGAGGGAGAGACCCAGTACTTC,once,TRBJ2-5,TRBV28,-
CASSAGQGNSYNEQFF,TGTGCCAGCTCAGCGGGACAGGGGAACTCCTACAATGAGCAGTTCTTC,-,TRBJ2-1,TRBV18,TRBD1
CASSYTGFPYNEQFF,TGTGCCAGCAGCTATACAGGGTTCCCCTACAATGAGCAGTTCTTC,-,TRBJ2-1,TRBV28,-
CASRTSGPYEQYF,TGTGCCAGCCGGACTAGCGGACCCTACGAGCAGTACTTC,-,TRBJ2-7,TRBV28,TRBD2
CASSTGQNYGYTF,TGTGCCAGCAGTACGGGACAGAACTATGGCTACACCTTC,-,TRBJ1-2,TRBV2,TRBD1
CASSLTGTQVRTEAFF,TGCGCCAGCAGCTTAACCGGGACCCAGGTGAGGACTGAAGCTTTCTTT,-,TRBJ1-1,TRBV5-1,-
CASSPQRDSLGRFF,TGTGCCAGCTCACCCCAACGGGACTCCCTAGGCAGGTTCTTC,-,TRBJ2-1,TRBV18,-
CASSLASGSSEETQYF,TGCGCCAGCAGCTTGGCCAGCGGGAGTTCCGAAGAGACCCAGTACTTC,-,TRBJ2-5,TRBV5-1,TRBD2
CASQREMLPGDEQFF,TGTGCCAGTCAGCGGGAGATGTTACCCGGCGATGAGCAGTTCTTC,-,TRBJ2-1,TRBV2,TRBD2
CASSKPPGPAAGELFF,TGCGCCAGCAGCAAACCCCCGGGTCCCGCGGCCGGGGAGCTGTTTTTT,-,TRBJ2-2,TRBV4-1,-
CASSSLGTSRFF,TGTGCCAGCAGCTCCCTCGGGACTAGTCGGTTCTTC,-,TRBJ2-1,TRBV7-2,TRBD2
CASFRQKRYEQYF,TGTGCCAGCTTTCGTCAGAAGCGCTACGAGCAGTACTTC,-,TRBJ2-7,TRBV7-9,-
CASSPGGPYNNEQFF,TGTGCCAGCTCACCTGGCGGACCTTACAACAATGAGCAGTTCTTC,-,TRBJ2-1,TRBV18,-